This T cell receptor (beta chain) was documented in a study of early T cells in non-severe SARS-CoV-2 infection (dated by TCRdb to the early 2020s). Study-wide context: Because TCR sequencing relied on bulk RNA taken from unsorted whole blood, pairing of alpha and beta chains was not possible.

The sample holds many counts of this clonotype. Its antigen is currently not known. No much larger clonotype is one base removed from it; base qualities were not supplied. General conclusions and limits of the study: VDJdb matching was skewed toward anti-spike CD8 responses, so virus-specific expansions were likely underestimated and private and CD4 specificities were missed.

In the germline V gene, CDR1 corresponds to SGHTA and CDR2 to FQGTGA. At the junction V is shortened by 1 base and J by 1 base, with 9 bases in between. The CDR3 numbers 15 residues from cysteine through phenylalanine. CDR3 DNA only is kept here, 45 bases in frame from base 1. A case-control design nested within a healthcare worker cohort in London, UK, was used, with weekly nasopharyngeal swab PCR tests and blood sampling performed. Healthcare workers were recruited between 23 and 31 March 2020, during the week of the UK lockdown, and were followed weekly for up to roughly 15 weeks. Library construction relied on 5' RACE. Sequencing took place on a NextSeq 500. In the TCR library protocol, unique molecular identifiers were attached to individual cDNA molecules to correct for PCR bias and sequencing error. TCR alpha and beta chains were both sequenced, and the abundances of alpha and beta sequences in each sample were closely correlated with each other. Per the source publication's procedure: V gene, J gene and CDR3 annotation of TCR sequences was performed with Decombinator V4. TCRs were defined as expanded if a significant change between any two time points was detected under a Poisson model with p below 0.0001. Abundances of TCRs were expressed as counts per million after normalisation to the total number of TCRs sequenced in each sample. TRAV1-2 paired with TRAJ12, TRAJ20 or TRAJ33 defined MAIT TCRs, while TRAV10 paired with TRAJ18 defined iNKT TCRs. VDJdb, accessed 1 November 2021, was searched for CMV, EBV and SARS-CoV-2 annotated TCRs, with TCRs annotated for multiple antigens excluded. Through fastp at Q25 and MiXCR, TCRdb rebuilt clones from the public reads, retaining in-frame beta chains. A single entry per CDR3 protein holds the most common genes and DNA from its merged rows. The V and J calls were determined by TCRdb, not by the authors. The table for this sample lists roughly 66,000 distinct CDR3 sequences; roughly 10% of them were counted only once. The top ten clonotypes cover under 4% of the sample.

This chain is built from TRBV7-3 and TRBJ2-3, with the D gene not confidently named. The sample comprised whole blood. The sequence came from an adult who was a healthcare worker with PCR-confirmed SARS-CoV-2 infection or an uninfected control (not recorded which). The DNA sequence reads TGTGCCAGCAGCTTAAATAGCCCTGGCACAGATACGCAGTATTTT. This sequence encodes CASSLNSPGTDTQYF.